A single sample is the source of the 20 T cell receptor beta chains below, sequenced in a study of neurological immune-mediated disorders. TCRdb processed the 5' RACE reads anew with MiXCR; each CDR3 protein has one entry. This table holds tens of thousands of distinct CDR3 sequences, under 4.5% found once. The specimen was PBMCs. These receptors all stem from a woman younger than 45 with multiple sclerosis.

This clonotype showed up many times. The CDR3 protein is CSAPDREKLFF. Written as DNA, the CDR3 is TGCAGTGCTCCGGACAGAGAAAAACTGTTTTTT. The V and J genes are TRBV20-1 and TRBJ1-4; tentatively, D is TRBD1 (6 bases). The CDR3 runs 11 residues. Trimming pared 5 bases from V and 8 bases from J, leaving 9 bases between. Germline V gene sequence: CDR1 DFQATT, CDR2 SNEGSKA (reference sequence).

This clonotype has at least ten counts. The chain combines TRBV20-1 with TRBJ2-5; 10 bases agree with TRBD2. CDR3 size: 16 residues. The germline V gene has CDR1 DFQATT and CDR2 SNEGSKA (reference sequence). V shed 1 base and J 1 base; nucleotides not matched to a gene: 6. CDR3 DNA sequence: TGCAGTGCTAGAGTTCTAGCGGGGGCCTCCCAAGAGACCCAGTACTTC. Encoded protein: CSARVLAGASQETQYF.

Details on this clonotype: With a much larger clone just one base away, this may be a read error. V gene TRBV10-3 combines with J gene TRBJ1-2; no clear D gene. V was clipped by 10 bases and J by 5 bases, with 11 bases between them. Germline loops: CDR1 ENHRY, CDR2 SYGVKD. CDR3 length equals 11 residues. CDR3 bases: TGTGCCACCAACTCCGTTTATGGCTACACCTTC. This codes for CATNSVYGYTF.

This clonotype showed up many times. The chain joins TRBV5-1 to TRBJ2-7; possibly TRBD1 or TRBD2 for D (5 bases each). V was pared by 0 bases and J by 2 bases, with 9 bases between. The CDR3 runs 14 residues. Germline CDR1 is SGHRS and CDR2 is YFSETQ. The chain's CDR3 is CASSLERDPYEQYF. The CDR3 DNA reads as TGCGCCAGCAGCTTGGAGAGGGACCCCTACGAGCAGTACTTC.

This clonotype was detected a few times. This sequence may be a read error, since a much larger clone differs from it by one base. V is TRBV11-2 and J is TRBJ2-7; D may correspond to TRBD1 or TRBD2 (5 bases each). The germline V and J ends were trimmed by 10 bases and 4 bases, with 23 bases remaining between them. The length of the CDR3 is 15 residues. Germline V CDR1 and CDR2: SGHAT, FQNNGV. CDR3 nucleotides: TGTGCCAAAGTGGGAACTGGGGGAAAGGGGTACGAGCAGTACTTC. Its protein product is CAKVGTGGKGYEQYF.

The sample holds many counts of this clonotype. Here the CDR3 reads CASSQDSGRGTIYF. The CDR3 DNA sequence: TGTGCCAGCAGCCAAGACTCGGGCAGGGGCACCATATATTTT. This chain uses TRBV3-1 with TRBJ1-3; D is perhaps TRBD1 (6 bases). CDR3 length: 14 residues. Germline loops: CDR1 LGHDT, CDR2 YNNKEL (reference sequence). Trimming took off 0 bases at V and 9 bases at J, with 12 bases between the two ends.

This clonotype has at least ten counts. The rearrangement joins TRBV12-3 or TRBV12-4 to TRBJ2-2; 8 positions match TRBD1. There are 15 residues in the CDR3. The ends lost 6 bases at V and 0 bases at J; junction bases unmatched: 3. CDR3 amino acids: CASSLGQANTGELFF. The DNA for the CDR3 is TGTGCCAGCAGCCTGGGACAGGCGAACACCGGGGAGCTGTTTTTT.

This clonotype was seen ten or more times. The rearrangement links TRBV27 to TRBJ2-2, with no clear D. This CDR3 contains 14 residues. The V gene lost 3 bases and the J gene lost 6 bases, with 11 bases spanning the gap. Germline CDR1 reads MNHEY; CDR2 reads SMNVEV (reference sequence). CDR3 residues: CASSLVGWAGELFF. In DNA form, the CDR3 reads TGTGCCAGCAGTTTGGTAGGGTGGGCCGGGGAGCTGTTTTTT.

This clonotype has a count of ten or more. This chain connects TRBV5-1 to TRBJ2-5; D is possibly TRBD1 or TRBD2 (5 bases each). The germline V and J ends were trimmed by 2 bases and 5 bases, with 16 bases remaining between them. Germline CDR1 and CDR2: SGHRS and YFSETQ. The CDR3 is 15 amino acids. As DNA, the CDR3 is TGCGCCAGCAGCTTCAGGGACCCCGGTCGGGAGACCCAGTACTTC. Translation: CASSFRDPGRETQYF.

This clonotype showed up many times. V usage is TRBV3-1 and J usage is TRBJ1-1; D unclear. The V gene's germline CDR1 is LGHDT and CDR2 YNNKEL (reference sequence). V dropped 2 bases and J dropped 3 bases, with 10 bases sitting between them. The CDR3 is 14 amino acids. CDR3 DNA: TGTGCCAGCAGCCAAATGGGGAGTCACACTGAAGCTTTCTTT. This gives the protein CASSQMGSHTEAFF.

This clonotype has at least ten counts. The CDR3 DNA sequence: TGCAGCGTAGTACTAGCGGGGGTGGGAGAGACCCAGTACTTC. Protein sequence: CSVVLAGVGETQYF. The chain uses TRBV29-1 and TRBJ2-5; 11 nucleotides align to TRBD2. This CDR3 is built from 14 residues. Germline V gene lookup returns CDR1 SQVTM and CDR2 ANQGSEA. The V segment lost 6 bases and the J segment 4 bases; nucleotides outside the gene matches: 7.

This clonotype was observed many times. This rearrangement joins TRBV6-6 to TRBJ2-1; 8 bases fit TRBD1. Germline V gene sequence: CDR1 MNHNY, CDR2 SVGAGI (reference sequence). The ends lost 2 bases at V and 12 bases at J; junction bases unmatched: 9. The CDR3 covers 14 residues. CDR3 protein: CASSYPGTGSLQFF. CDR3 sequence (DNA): TGTGCCAGCAGTTACCCCGGGACAGGAAGTTTGCAGTTCTTC.

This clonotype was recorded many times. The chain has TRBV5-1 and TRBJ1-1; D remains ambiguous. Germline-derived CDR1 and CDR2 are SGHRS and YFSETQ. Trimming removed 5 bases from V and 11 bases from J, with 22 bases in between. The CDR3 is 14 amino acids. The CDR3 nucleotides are TGCGCCAGCAGTTCACCAGGCGGCGGGCGTACGGCTTTCTTT. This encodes CASSSPGGGRTAFF.

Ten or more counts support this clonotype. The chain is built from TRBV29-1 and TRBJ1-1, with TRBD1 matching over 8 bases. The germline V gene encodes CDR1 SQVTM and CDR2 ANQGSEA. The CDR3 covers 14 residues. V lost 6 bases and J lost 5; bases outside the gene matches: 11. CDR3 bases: TGCAGCGTCAAACCACAGGGGGGATATACTGAAGCTTTCTTT. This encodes CSVKPQGGYTEAFF.

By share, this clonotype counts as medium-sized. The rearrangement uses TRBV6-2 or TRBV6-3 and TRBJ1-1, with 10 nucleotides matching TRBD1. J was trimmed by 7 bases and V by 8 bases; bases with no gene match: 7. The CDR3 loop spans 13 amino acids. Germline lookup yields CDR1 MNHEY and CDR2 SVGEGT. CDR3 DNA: TGTGCCAGCGCCTCGGGACAGGGGAATGAAGCTTTCTTT. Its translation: CASASGQGNEAFF.

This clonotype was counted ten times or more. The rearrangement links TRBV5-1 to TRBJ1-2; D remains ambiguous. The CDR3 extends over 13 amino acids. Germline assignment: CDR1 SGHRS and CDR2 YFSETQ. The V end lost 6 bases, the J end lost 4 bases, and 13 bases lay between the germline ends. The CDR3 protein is CASTETEGYGYTF. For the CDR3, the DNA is TGCGCCAGCACTGAGACGGAGGGCTATGGCTACACCTTC.

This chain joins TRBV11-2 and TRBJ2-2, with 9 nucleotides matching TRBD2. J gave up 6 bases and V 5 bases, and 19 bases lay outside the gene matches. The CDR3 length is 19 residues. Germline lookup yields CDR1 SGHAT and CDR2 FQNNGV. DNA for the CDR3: TGTGCCAGCAGCCCTCGGGACGTGGGGCGGGGGGGACCTCCCGGGGAGCTGTTTTTT. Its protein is CASSPRDVGRGGPPGELFF. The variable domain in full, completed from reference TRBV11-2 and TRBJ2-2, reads EAGVAQSPRYKIIEKRQSVAFWCNPISGHATLYWYQQILGQGPKLLIQFQNNGVVDDSQLPKDRFSAERLKGVDSTLKIQPAKLEDSAVYLCASSPRDVGRGGPPGELFFGEGSRLTVL.

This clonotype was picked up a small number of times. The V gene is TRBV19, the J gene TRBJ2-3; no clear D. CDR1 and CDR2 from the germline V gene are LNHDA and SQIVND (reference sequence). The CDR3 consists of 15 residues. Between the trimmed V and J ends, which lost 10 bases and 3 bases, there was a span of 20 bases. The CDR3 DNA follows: TGTGCCACTAACACCCCCGGGCCCAGGACAGATACGCAGTATTTT. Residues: CATNTPGPRTDTQYF.

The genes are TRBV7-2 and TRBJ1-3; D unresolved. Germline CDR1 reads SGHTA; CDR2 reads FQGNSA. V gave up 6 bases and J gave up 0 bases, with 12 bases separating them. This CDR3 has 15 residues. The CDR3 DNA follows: TGTGCCAGCAGAAACAGCCTGCCCTCTGGAAACACCATATATTTT. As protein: CASRNSLPSGNTIYF. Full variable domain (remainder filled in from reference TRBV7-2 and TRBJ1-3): GAGVSQSPSNKVTEKGKDVELRCDPISGHTALYWYRQSLGQGLEFLIYFQGNSAPDKSGLPSDRFSAERTGGSVSTLTIQRTQQEDSAVYLCASRNSLPSGNTIYFGEGSWLTVV.

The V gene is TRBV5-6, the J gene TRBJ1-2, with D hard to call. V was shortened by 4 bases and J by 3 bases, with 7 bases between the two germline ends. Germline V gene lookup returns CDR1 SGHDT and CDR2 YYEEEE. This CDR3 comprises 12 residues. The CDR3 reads CASSISDYGYTF. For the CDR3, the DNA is TGTGCCAGCAGCATATCTGACTATGGCTACACCTTC.